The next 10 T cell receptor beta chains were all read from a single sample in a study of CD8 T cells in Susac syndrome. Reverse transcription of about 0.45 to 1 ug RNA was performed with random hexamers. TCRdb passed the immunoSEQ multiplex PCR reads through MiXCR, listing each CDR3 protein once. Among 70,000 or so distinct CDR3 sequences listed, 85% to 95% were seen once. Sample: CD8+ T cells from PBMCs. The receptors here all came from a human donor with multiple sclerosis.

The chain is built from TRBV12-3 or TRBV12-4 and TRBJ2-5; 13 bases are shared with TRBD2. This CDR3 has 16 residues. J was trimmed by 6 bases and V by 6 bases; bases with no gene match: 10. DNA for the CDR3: TGTGCCAGCAGACCTGGACTAGCGGGGGACGGGAAGACCCAGTACTTC. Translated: CASRPGLAGDGKTQYF.

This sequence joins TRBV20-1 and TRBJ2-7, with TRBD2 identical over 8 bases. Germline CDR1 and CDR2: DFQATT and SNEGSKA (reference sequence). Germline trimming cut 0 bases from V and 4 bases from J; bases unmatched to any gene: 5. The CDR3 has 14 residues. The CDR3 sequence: CSARDAGGRYEQYF. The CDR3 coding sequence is TGCAGTGCTAGAGATGCGGGGGGTCGATACGAGCAGTACTTC.

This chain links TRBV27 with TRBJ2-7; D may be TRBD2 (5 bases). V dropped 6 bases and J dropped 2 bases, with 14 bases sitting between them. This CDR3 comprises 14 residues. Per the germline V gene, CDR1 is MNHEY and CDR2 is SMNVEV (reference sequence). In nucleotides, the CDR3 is TGTGCCAGCAGCTTACAAATCGGGACCTACGAGCAGTACTTC. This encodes CASSLQIGTYEQYF.

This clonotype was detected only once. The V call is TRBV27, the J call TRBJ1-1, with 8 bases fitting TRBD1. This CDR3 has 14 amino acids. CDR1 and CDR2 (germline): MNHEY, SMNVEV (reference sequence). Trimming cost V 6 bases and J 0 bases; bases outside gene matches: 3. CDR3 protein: CASSRQGMNTEAFF. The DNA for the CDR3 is TGTGCCAGCAGCCGACAGGGGATGAACACTGAAGCTTTCTTT.

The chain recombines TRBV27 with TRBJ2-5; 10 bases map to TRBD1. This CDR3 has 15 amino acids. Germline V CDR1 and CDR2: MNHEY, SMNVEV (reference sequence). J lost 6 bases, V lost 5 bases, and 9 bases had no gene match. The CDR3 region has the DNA TGTGCCAGCAGTCCTGCGGGGGGACAGGGGAAGACCCAGTACTTC. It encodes CASSPAGGQGKTQYF.

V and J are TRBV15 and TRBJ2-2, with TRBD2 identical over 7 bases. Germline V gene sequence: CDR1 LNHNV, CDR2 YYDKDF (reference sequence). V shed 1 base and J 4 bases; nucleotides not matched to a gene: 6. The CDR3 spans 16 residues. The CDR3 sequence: CATSRVGGSGTGELFF. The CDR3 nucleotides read TGTGCCACCAGCAGAGTGGGCGGGAGTGGCACCGGGGAGCTGTTTTTT.

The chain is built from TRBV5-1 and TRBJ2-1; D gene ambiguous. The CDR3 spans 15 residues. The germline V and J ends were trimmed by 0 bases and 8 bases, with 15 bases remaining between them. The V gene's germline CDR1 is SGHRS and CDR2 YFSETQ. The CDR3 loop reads CASSLGVRDIDEQFF. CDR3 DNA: TGCGCCAGCAGCTTGGGAGTACGTGATATCGATGAGCAGTTCTTC.

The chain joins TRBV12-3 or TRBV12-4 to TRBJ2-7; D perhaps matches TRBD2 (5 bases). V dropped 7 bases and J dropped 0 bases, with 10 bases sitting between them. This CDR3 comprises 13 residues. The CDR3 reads CASMEDLSYEQYF. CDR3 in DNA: TGTGCCAGCATGGAGGACCTCTCCTACGAGCAGTACTTC.

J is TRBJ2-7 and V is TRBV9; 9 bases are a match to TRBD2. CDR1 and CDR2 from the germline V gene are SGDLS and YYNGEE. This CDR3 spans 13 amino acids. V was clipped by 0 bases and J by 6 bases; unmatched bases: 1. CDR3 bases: TGTGCCAGCAGCGTAGGTAGCGGGAGCGAGCAGTACTTC. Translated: CASSVGSGSEQYF.

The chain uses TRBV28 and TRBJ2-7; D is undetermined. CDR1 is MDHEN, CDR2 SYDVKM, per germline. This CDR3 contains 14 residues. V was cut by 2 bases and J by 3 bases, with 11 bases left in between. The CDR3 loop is CASSLGVIVYEQYF. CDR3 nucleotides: TGTGCCAGCAGTTTAGGGGTCATCGTCTACGAGCAGTACTTC.